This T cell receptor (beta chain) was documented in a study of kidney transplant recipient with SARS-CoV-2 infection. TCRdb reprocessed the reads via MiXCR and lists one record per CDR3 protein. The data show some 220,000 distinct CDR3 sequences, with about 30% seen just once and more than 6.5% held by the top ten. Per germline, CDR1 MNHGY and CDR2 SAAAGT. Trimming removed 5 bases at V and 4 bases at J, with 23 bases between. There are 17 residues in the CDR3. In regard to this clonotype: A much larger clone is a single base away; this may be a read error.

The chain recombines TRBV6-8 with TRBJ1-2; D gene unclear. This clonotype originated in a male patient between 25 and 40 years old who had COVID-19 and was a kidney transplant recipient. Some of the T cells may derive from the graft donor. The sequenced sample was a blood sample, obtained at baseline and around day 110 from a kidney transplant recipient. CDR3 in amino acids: CASSRRERSRKAYGYTF. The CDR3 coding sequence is TGTGCCAGCAGTCGCCGGGAACGCTCTAGAAAGGCCTATGGCTACACCTTC.